A selection of T cell receptor beta chains follows, all from one sample in a study of blood T cell repertoires in COVID-19. The method was immunoSEQ multiplex PCR; TCRdb's version includes in-frame clones alone and lacks a portion of them. This sample has 30,000 or so clones; roughly nine tenths occur once, and the top ten carry roughly 5%. Sequencing was carried out using peripheral blood. All receptors come from a human donor in a cohort sampled during active COVID-19. Both conserved end residues are part of each CDR3. A D gene is named only where the DNA matches it firmly. Rows give clone size only sometimes, using once, few, many, or a class for an expanded clone.

abundance	j_gene	v_gene	d_gene	CDR3aa	CDR3nt
.	TRBJ1-5	TRBV7-2	TRBD1	CASSSNRGMDQPQHF	TGTGCCAGCAGCTCGAACAGGGGCATGGATCAGCCCCAGCATTTT
.	TRBJ1-4	TRBV10-3	.	CAISEGGNEKLFF	TGTGCCATCAGTGAAGGCGGGAATGAAAAACTGTTTTTT
once	TRBJ2-1	TRBV4-1	TRBD2	CASSQAEPSGGLQFF	TGCGCCAGCAGCCAAGCCGAGCCTAGCGGGGGGTTGCAGTTCTTC
.	TRBJ2-5	TRBV19	.	CASRQTGQETQYF	TGTGCCAGTAGGCAGACAGGACAAGAGACCCAGTACTTC
.	TRBJ2-3	TRBV6-4	.	CASSAEQGITDTQYF	TGTGCCAGCAGTGCAGAGCAGGGAATCACAGATACGCAGTATTTT
.	TRBJ1-5	TRBV24-1	.	CATSEGGGSNQPQHF	TGTGCCACCAGTGAAGGGGGAGGGAGCAATCAGCCCCAGCATTTT
.	TRBJ1-3	TRBV19	.	CASSIAGILGNTIYF	TGTGCCAGTAGTATAGCGGGGATATTAGGAAACACCATATATTTT
.	TRBJ2-5	TRBV19	TRBD1	CASRRQGLLTQYF	TGTGCCAGTAGAAGACAGGGGTTACTGACCCAGTACTTC
.	TRBJ2-2	TRBV4-3	TRBD1	CASSQVLLDRGGGELFF	TGCGCCAGCAGCCAAGTCCTCTTGGACAGGGGCGGCGGGGAGCTGTTTTTT
once	TRBJ2-2	TRBV7-7	TRBD1	CASSLGTGSTGGELFF	TGTGCTAGCAGCTTGGGGACAGGATCCACGGGTGGGGAGCTGTTTTTT
.	TRBJ1-2	TRBV10-3	TRBD1	CAVRPGTGIYGYTF	TGTGCCGTACGACCCGGGACAGGCATCTATGGCTACACCTTC
.	TRBJ1-1	TRBV6-6	TRBD1	CASSYSKTGGTEAFF	TGTGCCAGCAGTTACTCCAAGACAGGGGGCACTGAAGCTTTCTTT
.	TRBJ1-4	TRBV7-9	TRBD1	CASSSPGQVLEKLFF	TGTGCCAGCAGCTCTCCGGGACAGGTTTTAGAAAAACTGTTTTTT
.	TRBJ1-5	TRBV7-9	TRBD1	CASSFQGAGQPQHF	TGTGCCAGCAGCTTCCAGGGGGCCGGTCAGCCCCAGCATTTT
.	TRBJ1-4	TRBV7-6	.	CASSPMTVLKLFF	TGTGCCAGCAGCCCTATGACTGTATTAAAACTGTTTTTT